This T cell receptor (beta chain) derives from a study of glioma-infiltrating T cells. About the research overall: Samples included WHO grade II oligodendrogliomas or astrocytomas and initial-diagnosis grade IV glioblastomas. Target coverage was roughly 4.5- to 10-fold for roughly 1 million blood T cells.

Amplification of TCR alpha and beta CDR3 regions from RNA used iRepertoire nested multiplex PCR. TCRdb passed the multiplex PCR reads through MiXCR, listing each CDR3 protein once. The table has fewer than 500,000 distinct CDR3 sequences, approximately 42% seen once; the top ten hold 12%. This clonotype was counted a few times. Sequencing input: glioma tissue, nonneoplastic brain tissue, or PBMCs (not recorded which). The source is a human donor with low-grade glioma or glioblastoma, undergoing nonglioma brain surgery, or in good health (not recorded which).

Here the CDR3 reads CASSFLAGDSNQPQHF. The CDR3 DNA reads TGTGCCAGCAGTTTTTTGGCGGGAGATAGCAATCAGCCCCAGCATTTT. The J gene is TRBJ1-5, the V gene TRBV27; D is uncertain. The germline V gene has CDR1 MNHEY and CDR2 SMNVEV (reference sequence). CDR3 size: 16 residues. V was shortened by 3 bases and J by 0 bases, with 12 bases between the two germline ends.